Shown below are 21 T cell receptor beta chains from a single sample sequenced in a study of response to subunit inactivated influenza vaccine. One entry per CDR3 protein results from TCRdb running MiXCR on the RT-PCR reads. The table includes about 780,000 distinct CDR3 sequences, less than 20% detected once. Sequencing used PBMCs from blood, obtained around 5 days after vaccination. These receptors were taken from a man aged 50 to 60 who received an inactivated influenza vaccine.

This clonotype was seen only a few times. This chain joins TRBV29-1 and TRBJ1-1; D is undetermined. The V gene's germline CDR1 is SQVTM and CDR2 ANQGSEA. With 4 bases removed from V and 0 bases from J, the gap between germline ends came to 9 bases. The CDR3 covers 13 residues. The CDR3 DNA follows: TGCAGCGTTGCCGATCCATTGAACACTGAAGCTTTCTTT. Translating gives CSVADPLNTEAFF.

This chain connects TRBV6-5 to TRBJ1-4; the D gene is possibly TRBD1 (6 bases). V was pared by 2 bases and J by 7 bases, with 11 bases between. The germline CDR1 and CDR2 sequences are MNHEY and SVGAGI. The CDR3 totals 14 residues. CDR3 sequence reads: CASSYGGAPEKLFF. For the CDR3, the DNA is TGTGCCAGCAGTTACGGGGGCGCCCCTGAAAAACTGTTTTTT.

V usage is TRBV6-1 and J usage is TRBJ1-4; D is unresolved. In germline, CDR1 is MNHNS, CDR2 SASEGT. Trimming pared 4 bases from V and 7 bases from J, leaving 13 bases between. CDR3 length equals 14 residues. The DNA for the CDR3 is TGTGCCAGCAGTGGCAGGTCTGAAACTGAAAAACTGTTTTTT. This gives the protein CASSGRSETEKLFF.

This clonotype was counted many times. The V call is TRBV12-3 or TRBV12-4, the J call TRBJ2-7; D is unclear. The CDR3 consists of 12 residues. The germline V and J ends were trimmed by 8 bases and 4 bases, with 12 bases remaining between them. In DNA form, the CDR3 reads TGTGCCAGCCGAACAGACCTATACGAGCAGTACTTC. This gives the protein CASRTDLYEQYF.

This clonotype was observed a single time. The chain links TRBV20-1 to TRBJ2-2; weak D call: TRBD2 (5 bases). CDR3 length: 17 amino acids. The V end lost 0 bases, the J end lost 7 bases, and 21 bases lay between the germline ends. From germline, CDR1 is DFQATT and CDR2 SNEGSKA (reference sequence). CDR3 sequence (DNA): TGCAGTGCTAGAGATGGAGGATCGGTGGGAGTCAGCGGGGAGCTGTTTTTT. This sequence encodes CSARDGGSVGVSGELFF.

This clonotype was counted a few times. The chain uses TRBV20-1 and TRBJ2-7; D is undetermined. The CDR3 has 12 amino acids. V was clipped by 1 base and J by 3 bases, with 7 bases between them. Per germline, CDR1 DFQATT and CDR2 SNEGSKA (reference sequence). In DNA, the CDR3 is TGCAGTGCTAGAGCCCACAGCTACGAGCAGTACTTC. Amino acid sequence: CSARAHSYEQYF.

This clonotype was picked up a small number of times. This chain uses TRBV25-1 with TRBJ2-3; D is possibly TRBD2 (6 bases). The V end lost 10 bases, the J end lost 2 bases, and 13 bases lay between the germline ends. The CDR3 totals 13 residues. Germline assignment: CDR1 MGHDK and CDR2 SYGVNS. The DNA for the CDR3 is TGTGCCATCACGGAGGACTACACAGATACGCAGTATTTT. Protein product: CAITEDYTDTQYF.

This clonotype was counted between two and nine times. V usage is TRBV4-3 and J usage is TRBJ1-3, with TRBD1 identical over 7 bases. Germline CDR1 is LGHNA and CDR2 is YSLEER. Losses at the gene ends were 2 bases for V and 0 bases for J; bases not matched to a gene: 7. This CDR3 is built from 17 residues. As DNA, the CDR3 is TGCGCCAGCAGCCAACTAGGGACAGCCAACTCTGGAAACACCATATATTTT. It specifies CASSQLGTANSGNTIYF.

The chain combines TRBV6-2 or TRBV6-3 with TRBJ2-7; a possible D gene is TRBD1 (6 bases). The germline V gene has CDR1 MNHEY and CDR2 SVGEGT. There are 16 residues in the CDR3. V was clipped by 7 bases and J by 3 bases, with 22 bases between them. The CDR3 nucleotides read TGTGCCAGCACCGAGAAAGGGACACGCCGATACTACGAGCAGTACTTC. It translates to CASTEKGTRRYYEQYF.

The V gene is TRBV5-4, the J gene TRBJ2-1, with D perhaps TRBD2 (6 bases). The CDR3 has 17 amino acids. The germline V gene encodes CDR1 SGHNT and CDR2 YYREEE (reference sequence). The ends were cut back, 2 bases at V and 4 bases at J, with 19 bases in the middle. The CDR3 nucleotides are TGTGCCAGCAGCTTTACGTTCGGGAGTGGGTCGTACAATGAGCAGTTCTTC. Translation: CASSFTFGSGSYNEQFF.

This clonotype occurred many times. CDR3: CATGRDRGVGGYTF. The CDR3 bases are TGTGCCACCGGACGGGACAGGGGAGTTGGGGGCTACACCTTC. The genes are TRBV10-3 and TRBJ1-2, with 10 bases fitting TRBD1. This CDR3 is built from 14 residues. Germline lookup yields CDR1 ENHRY and CDR2 SYGVKD. V was pared by 10 bases and J by 8 bases, with 13 bases of the junction left unmatched.

This clonotype came up a few times. The gene calls are TRBV5-6 and TRBJ1-2; no clear D gene. The ends were cut back, 3 bases at V and 4 bases at J, with 10 bases in the middle. The CDR3 length is 13 residues. Germline CDR1 is SGHDT and CDR2 is YYEEEE. This CDR3 is CASSSHGSYGYTF. The CDR3, as DNA: TGTGCCAGCAGCTCACACGGATCCTATGGCTACACCTTC.

This clonotype has ten or more counts. The rearrangement links TRBV27 to TRBJ1-6; no clear D gene. Trimming stripped 1 base from V and 10 bases from J, with 5 bases between. The germline CDR1 and CDR2 sequences are MNHEY and SMNVEV (reference sequence). The CDR3 is 12 residues long. The CDR3 protein is CASSLLGSPLHF. The CDR3 DNA follows: TGTGCCAGCAGTTTATTGGGATCACCCCTCCACTTT.

This clonotype was seen a handful of times. The chain combines TRBV7-8 with TRBJ1-6; 7 nucleotides align to TRBD1. Germline V gene data show CDR1 as SGHVS and CDR2 as FQNEAQ. V was pared by 3 bases and J by 8 bases, with 4 bases of the junction left unmatched. This CDR3 region has 14 residues. CDR3 in amino acids: CASSFRDRYSPLHF. The CDR3 region has the DNA TGTGCCAGCAGCTTCCGGGACAGATATTCACCCCTCCACTTT.

This rearrangement joins TRBV29-1 to TRBJ1-1, with 7 positions matching TRBD1. CDR3 length equals 14 residues. V shed 6 bases, J shed 0 bases, and the junction held 7 bases outside the gene matches. Germline CDR1 reads SQVTM; CDR2 reads ANQGSEA. The CDR3 DNA reads TGCAGCGTGCTTTCAGGGGGGATGAACACTGAAGCTTTCTTT. Translated: CSVLSGGMNTEAFF.

The chain recombines TRBV12-3 or TRBV12-4 with TRBJ2-1; 9 positions match TRBD2. V lost 8 bases and J lost 3; bases outside the gene matches: 8. The CDR3 is made up of 15 amino acids. CDR3 protein: CASGRASGIYNEQFF. The DNA of the CDR3 is TGTGCCAGCGGAAGGGCTAGCGGGATCTACAATGAGCAGTTCTTC.

V and J are TRBV2 and TRBJ1-1; D is unclear. CDR1 is SNHLY and CDR2 is FYNNEI in the germline V gene. CDR3 length equals 11 residues. The V end was cut by 2 bases, the J end by 6 bases, with 4 bases between. CDR3 sequence (DNA): TGTGCCAGCAGTGAACTTGCTGAAGCTTTCTTT. Amino acids: CASSELAEAFF.

This clonotype was observed a few times. The V and J genes are TRBV11-2 and TRBJ2-1; 10 nucleotides line up with TRBD2. V shed 0 bases, J shed 1 base, and the junction held 9 bases outside the gene matches. CDR1 and CDR2 (germline): SGHAT, FQNNGV. The CDR3 covers 19 residues. In DNA, the CDR3 is TGTGCCAGCAGCTTAGATTCCAGACTAGCGGGTACATCCTACAATGAGCAGTTCTTC. Protein product: CASSLDSRLAGTSYNEQFF.

There are many counts of this clonotype. The chain recombines TRBV20-1 with TRBJ1-1; tentative D call: TRBD1 (5 bases). Germline V gives CDR1 DFQATT, CDR2 SNEGSKA (reference sequence). This CDR3 has 13 residues. V was pared by 2 bases and J by 3 bases, with 10 bases between. The CDR3: CSARPRGDTEAFF. The CDR3 DNA sequence: TGCAGTGCTAGACCGCGGGGGGACACTGAAGCTTTCTTT.

This chain uses TRBV5-1 with TRBJ2-1; 7 bases map to TRBD1. Germline CDR1 is SGHRS and CDR2 is YFSETQ. The CDR3 runs 14 residues. The V segment lost 4 bases and the J segment 5 bases; nucleotides outside the gene matches: 6. The CDR3 bases are TGCGCCAGCAGCCGACAGGGATTCAACAATGAGCAGTTCTTC. Translated: CASSRQGFNNEQFF. Full variable domain (remainder filled in from reference TRBV5-1 and TRBJ2-1): KAGVTQTPRYLIKTRGQQVTLSCSPISGHRSVSWYQQTPGQGLQFLFEYFSETQRNKGNFPGRFSGRQFSNSRSEMNVSTLELGDSALYLCASSRQGFNNEQFFGPGTRLTVL.

This clonotype has a handful of counts. This chain uses TRBV3-1 with TRBJ2-3; D possibly corresponds to TRBD2 (6 bases). Between the trimmed V and J ends, which lost 3 bases and 0 bases, there was a span of 10 bases. Germline-derived CDR1 and CDR2 are LGHDT and YNNKEL (reference sequence). The CDR3 is made up of 15 amino acids. The CDR3 DNA sequence: TGTGCCAGCAGCCAGAGTAGCGGCAGCACAGATACGCAGTATTTT. It encodes CASSQSSGSTDTQYF.